Following are 16 T cell receptor beta chains from one sample sequenced in a study of molecular identifiers for immune sequencing clone quantification. TCRdb ran MiXCR on the PCR reads and lists one entry per CDR3 protein. Counted here are 75,000 to 100,000 distinct CDR3 sequences, 15% to 20% occurring once; the ten biggest clones make up 0.85%. The sample comprised naive CD8+ T cells from blood, with Jurkat cell RNA spiked in. Subset defined: FACS-sorted CD8+CD4-CCR7+CD45RA+ naive T cells. The receptors originated from a human donor in good health. Some libraries in this study had Jurkat cell RNA spiked in.

This chain uses TRBV3-1 with TRBJ2-3; 9 bases map to TRBD2. The germline CDR1 and CDR2 sequences are LGHDT and YNNKEL (reference sequence). The ends lost 1 base at V and 2 bases at J; junction bases unmatched: 4. The CDR3 has 16 residues. This chain's CDR3 is CASSQVSGGHTDTQYF. CDR3 in DNA: TGTGCCAGCAGCCAAGTTAGCGGGGGACACACAGATACGCAGTATTTT.

This clonotype was observed many times. The CDR3 here is CASSLLLAGIDEQYF. As DNA, the CDR3 is TGTGCCAGCAGCTTGTTGCTAGCGGGAATCGACGAGCAGTACTTC. The chain recombines TRBV5-6 with TRBJ2-7; 9 bases match TRBD2. CDR1 is SGHDT and CDR2 is YYEEEE in the germline V gene. V shed 1 base, J shed 5 bases, and the junction held 7 bases outside the gene matches. This CDR3 comprises 15 residues.

The chain has TRBV27 and TRBJ2-1; D gene uncertain. Trimming removed 2 bases from V and 8 bases from J, with 19 bases in between. CDR3 length: 16 amino acids. The germline CDR1 and CDR2 sequences are MNHEY and SMNVEV (reference sequence). The CDR3 sequence is CASSLRRLGPRDEQFF. DNA for the CDR3: TGTGCCAGCAGTTTACGCCGGCTAGGCCCTAGAGATGAGCAGTTCTTC.

This clonotype has at least ten counts. The J gene is TRBJ2-4, the V gene TRBV6-5; weak D call: TRBD2 (6 bases). Germline V gene lookup returns CDR1 MNHEY and CDR2 SVGAGI. This CDR3 is built from 15 residues. V was trimmed by 6 bases and J by 7 bases, leaving 19 bases between them. The CDR3 sequence is CASSHGGGGWNIQYF. The CDR3, as DNA: TGTGCCAGCAGCCACGGGGGAGGCGGGTGGAACATTCAGTACTTC.

This clonotype was detected ten times or more. The chain uses TRBV7-9 and TRBJ2-3; D call uncertain. Germline CDR1 SEHNR, CDR2 FQNEAQ (reference sequence). V was cut by 5 bases and J by 5 bases, with 11 bases left in between. This CDR3 is built from 13 residues. The CDR3 DNA reads as TGTGCCAGCAGCGCCCTCGTAGAAGATACGCAGTATTTT. Residues: CASSALVEDTQYF.

With regard to this clonotype: The junction does not match germline at one end; this may be a read error. V usage is TRBV4-3 and J usage is TRBJ1-5; D possibly corresponds to TRBD1 (5 bases). The CDR3 consists of 15 residues. Germline V lookup: CDR1 LGHNA, CDR2 YSLEER. CDR3 amino acids: CASSQSRDSNQPQRF. CDR3 coding DNA: TGCGCCAGCAGCCAATCCAGGGATAGCAATCAGCCCCAGCGTTTT.

This clonotype has ten or more counts. This chain connects TRBV20-1 to TRBJ2-1; 10 bases map to TRBD2. Trimming at V came to 5 bases and at J to 5 bases, leaving 3 bases not matched to a gene. The CDR3 extends over 13 amino acids. Germline CDR1 and CDR2: DFQATT and SNEGSKA (reference sequence). CDR3 region: CSARTSGNNEQFF. As DNA, the CDR3 is TGCAGTGCTCGGACTAGCGGAAACAATGAGCAGTTCTTC.

This clonotype was picked up many times. The chain carries TRBV11-2 and TRBJ2-5; 12 bases map to TRBD2. The V and J ends lost 4 bases and 9 bases, in that order; junction bases with no gene match: 15. The germline gives CDR1 SGHAT, CDR2 FQNNGV. There are 17 residues in the CDR3. The chain's CDR3 is CASSWLTTSGGDRSQYF. CDR3 DNA: TGTGCCAGCAGCTGGCTGACGACTAGCGGGGGCGATAGATCCCAGTACTTC.

Many counts were recorded for this clonotype. The V and J genes are TRBV4-1 and TRBJ2-7; D possibly corresponds to TRBD1 (5 bases). The V end was cut by 1 base, the J end by 0 bases, with 13 bases between. The CDR3 extends over 16 amino acids. Germline CDR1 MGHRA, CDR2 YSYEKL. Here the CDR3 reads CASSQAPATDSYEQYF. Written as DNA, the CDR3 is TGCGCCAGCAGCCAAGCCCCGGCGACAGACTCCTACGAGCAGTACTTC.

This clonotype came up many times. The chain has TRBV7-8 and TRBJ1-5; D is undetermined. Germline values: CDR1 SGHVS, CDR2 FQNEAQ. The CDR3 is made up of 14 amino acids. Trimming cost V 3 bases and J 7 bases, with 13 bases left between them. The CDR3 reads CASSFPGAKQPQHF. CDR3 bases: TGTGCCAGCAGCTTCCCAGGTGCGAAGCAGCCCCAGCATTTT.

This clonotype has a count of ten or more. The chain couples TRBV7-2 to TRBJ1-6, with a tentative D call TRBD1 (6 bases). V lost 2 bases, J lost 4 bases, and 15 bases lay in between. The CDR3 has 17 residues. Germline V CDR1 and CDR2: SGHTA, FQGNSA. CDR3 sequence reads: CASSLSPRQEYNSPLHF. The CDR3 coding sequence is TGTGCCAGCAGCTTAAGCCCTCGACAGGAGTATAATTCACCCCTCCACTTT.

The sample holds many counts of this clonotype. This sequence joins TRBV7-9 and TRBJ2-3; 15 bases match TRBD2. This CDR3 has 17 amino acids. With V trimmed by 5 bases and J by 6 bases, 9 bases remained unmatched. Per germline, CDR1 SEHNR and CDR2 FQNEAQ (reference sequence). DNA of the CDR3: TGTGCCAGCAGCCCAGGACTAGCGGGGGGGCTTGGGGATACGCAGTATTTT. Its protein is CASSPGLAGGLGDTQYF.

This clonotype was counted only a few times. It may be a read error: a sequence one base away is much more abundant. The chain is built from TRBV6-5 and TRBJ2-5; 13 bases align to TRBD2. Looked up from germline, CDR1 is MNHEY and CDR2 is SVGAGI. CDR3 length: 17 amino acids. The chain's CDR3 is CVSSSGTSGTYQETQYF. The CDR3 nucleotides read TGTGTCAGCAGTTCAGGGACTAGCGGGACTTACCAAGAGACCCAGTACTTC.

A remark on this clonotype: A much larger clone lies a single base off, so this may be a read error. V usage is TRBV13 and J usage is TRBJ2-1; D is undetermined. Trimming cost V 2 bases and J 0 bases, with 8 bases left between them. The CDR3 loop spans 15 amino acids. Germline CDR1 is PRHDT and CDR2 is FYEKMQ (reference sequence). The chain's CDR3 is CASSLRRVSYNEQFF. The DNA of the CDR3 is TGTGCCAGCAGCTTACGACGAGTCTCCTACAATGAGCAGTTCTTC.

This clonotype has at least ten counts. This chain joins TRBV7-6 and TRBJ2-5; 13 bases agree with TRBD2. This CDR3 region has 18 residues. Germline CDR1 SGHVS, CDR2 FNYEAQ. Unmatched junction bases numbered 10, after V lost 4 bases and J lost 2 bases. The CDR3 bases are TGTGCCAGCAGCTCTACCGAGACTAGCGGGGGGCTTCAAGAGACCCAGTACTTC. Translated, it gives CASSSTETSGGLQETQYF.

At least ten counts were recorded for this clonotype. The rearrangement links TRBV14 to TRBJ2-5, with a tentative D call TRBD1 (6 bases). In germline, CDR1 is SGHDN, CDR2 FVKESK. There are 14 residues in the CDR3. Trimming left V 0 bases short and J 3 bases short, with 8 bases between. CDR3: CASSQDWTEETQYF. The CDR3 region has the DNA TGTGCCAGCAGCCAAGATTGGACAGAAGAGACCCAGTACTTC.